What follows are 21 T cell receptor beta chains derived from one specimen sequenced in a study of cytomegalovirus exposure and HLA in healthy donors. The PCR ran on 60 Vbeta and 13 Jbeta primers. Clones were read by immunoSEQ multiplex PCR, and TCRdb kept only the in-frame ones, dropping some. The sample lists some 110,000 clones; around 75% were seen once. The sequenced sample consisted of PBMCs. Every receptor here comes from a man between 40 and 49 years old in good health and CMV-seronegative.

As concerns this clone: The junction shows a germline mismatch at one end, possibly a read error. J is TRBJ1-6 and V is TRBV28; D not certain. Germline lookup yields CDR1 MDHEN and CDR2 SYDVKM. This CDR3 contains 11 residues. CDR3 sequence (DNA): TGTGTCAGCACGGATAATTCACCCCTCCACTTT. Residues: CVSTDNSPLHF.

The rearrangement links TRBV6-6 to TRBJ2-7; possibly TRBD1 for D (6 bases). CDR1 and CDR2 (germline): MNHNY, SVGAGI (reference sequence). The length of the CDR3 is 14 residues. Trimming stripped 2 bases from V and 0 bases from J, with 8 bases between. The CDR3 spells CASSYRDISYEQYF. CDR3 nucleotide sequence: TGTGCCAGCAGTTACAGGGACATCTCCTACGAGCAGTACTTC.

This chain joins TRBV5-1 and TRBJ2-3, with 12 bases identical to TRBD2. CDR1 and CDR2 from the germline V gene are SGHRS and YFSETQ. The CDR3 has 18 amino acids. The V segment lost 4 bases and the J segment 5 bases; nucleotides outside the gene matches: 14. The CDR3 coding sequence is TGCGCCAGCAGCCTAACGACTAGCGGGGGCCCTATGAGAGATACGCAGTATTTT. This codes for CASSLTTSGGPMRDTQYF.

The chain links TRBV11-2 to TRBJ2-5; TRBD2 matches 8 bases. CDR1 and CDR2 from the germline V gene are SGHAT and FQNNGV. Trimming removed 1 base from V and 5 bases from J; junction bases left unmatched: 9. The length of the CDR3 is 16 residues. The CDR3 is CASSLGSGRAGETQYF. In DNA form, the CDR3 reads TGTGCCAGCAGCTTAGGATCCGGGAGGGCCGGGGAGACCCAGTACTTC. The full variable domain, in which reference TRBV11-2 and TRBJ2-5 provide the parts outside the CDR3, is EAGVAQSPRYKIIEKRQSVAFWCNPISGHATLYWYQQILGQGPKLLIQFQNNGVVDDSQLPKDRFSAERLKGVDSTLKIQPAKLEDSAVYLCASSLGSGRAGETQYFGPGTRLLVL.

This clone has a handful of counts. The chain is built from TRBV13 and TRBJ1-4; TRBD1 matches 10 bases. Germline V CDR1 and CDR2: PRHDT, FYEKMQ (reference sequence). With V trimmed by 4 bases and J by 5 bases, 7 bases remained unmatched. The CDR3 is made up of 16 amino acids. The CDR3 bases are TGTGCCAGCAGCTCCGGGGACAGGGGAAGCAATGAAAAACTGTTTTTT. Protein: CASSSGDRGSNEKLFF.

V gene TRBV2 combines with J gene TRBJ2-2; maybe TRBD1 (5 bases). The CDR3 totals 16 residues. CDR1 SNHLY and CDR2 FYNNEI come from the germline V gene. The V gene lost 3 bases and the J gene lost 2 bases, with 13 bases spanning the gap. CDR3 loop: CASSETGQINTGELFF. CDR3 DNA: TGTGCCAGCAGTGAGACCGGACAAATTAACACCGGGGAGCTGTTTTTT.

The chain combines TRBV30 with TRBJ1-2, with 10 bases aligning to TRBD1. Germline V gene data show CDR1 as GTSNPN and CDR2 as SVGIG (reference sequence). This CDR3 is built from 13 residues. The V and J ends lost 3 bases and 5 bases, in that order; junction bases with no gene match: 3. The CDR3 coding sequence is TGTGCCTGGAGGACAGGGGGCGAATATGGCTACACCTTC. This gives the protein CAWRTGGEYGYTF.

The chain has TRBV7-2 and TRBJ2-5, with D tentatively TRBD1 (6 bases). Trimming took 0 bases from V and 2 from J, leaving 10 bases between them. Germline assignment: CDR1 SGHTA and CDR2 FQGNSA. The CDR3 has 15 amino acids. The CDR3 bases are TGTGCCAGCAGCTTAGCGCGCGACAGGCAAGAGACCCAGTACTTC. Protein product: CASSLARDRQETQYF.

The chain combines TRBV29-1 with TRBJ2-4, with TRBD2 identical over 11 bases. The J segment lost 5 bases and the V segment lost 4 bases, leaving 4 bases of the junction unmatched. Per germline, CDR1 SQVTM and CDR2 ANQGSEA. The CDR3 runs to 14 residues. The CDR3 coding sequence is TGCAGCGTTGCCGTGGGACTAGCGGAAAACATTCAGTACTTC. Its protein product is CSVAVGLAENIQYF.

The chain joins TRBV27 to TRBJ2-2; D is unclear. V lost 3 bases to trimming and J lost 7 bases, with 9 bases between them. CDR3 length: 13 amino acids. Germline V gives CDR1 MNHEY, CDR2 SMNVEV (reference sequence). CDR3 protein: CASSFYTVGELFF. Written as DNA, the CDR3 is TGTGCCAGCAGTTTTTATACAGTCGGGGAGCTGTTTTTT.

The rearrangement joins TRBV30 to TRBJ2-7; D is possibly TRBD1 (5 bases). V lost 5 bases and J lost 2, with 16 bases in between. Germline loops: CDR1 GTSNPN, CDR2 SVGIG (reference sequence). This CDR3 contains 14 residues. CDR3 sequence: CAWADDSIPYEQYF. The CDR3 nucleotides read TGTGCCTGGGCTGACGACAGTATCCCCTACGAGCAGTACTTC.

In DNA, the CDR3 is TGTGCCAGCAGTTCACAGGGACAAGAGACCCAGTACTTC. Amino acid sequence: CASSSQGQETQYF. The chain carries TRBV28 and TRBJ2-5, with a weak D call TRBD1 (6 bases). CDR3 length: 13 residues. Per germline, CDR1 MDHEN and CDR2 SYDVKM. The germline V and J ends were trimmed by 4 bases and 2 bases, with 8 bases remaining between them.

This rearrangement joins TRBV7-9 to TRBJ2-3; D perhaps matches TRBD2 (7 bases). Germline V gives CDR1 SEHNR, CDR2 FQNEAQ (reference sequence). The CDR3 sequence is 12 residues long. Trimming took off 9 bases at V and 2 bases at J, with 9 bases between the two ends. Here the CDR3 reads CARGGATDTQYF. Written as DNA, the CDR3 is TGTGCCAGGGGGGGGGCCACAGATACGCAGTATTTT.

V and J are TRBV10-3 and TRBJ1-4; TRBD1 agrees at 7 bases. The length of the CDR3 is 13 residues. The V gene end was trimmed by 5 bases and the J gene end by 8 bases; junction bases not matched to a gene: 5. CDR1 is ENHRY and CDR2 is SYGVKD in the germline V gene. CDR3 region: CAISRTGSEKLFF. CDR3 coding DNA: TGTGCCATCAGTCGGACAGGCTCGGAAAAACTGTTTTTT.

The J gene is TRBJ1-6, the V gene TRBV19, with 9 bases matching TRBD1. Per germline, CDR1 LNHDA and CDR2 SQIVND (reference sequence). CDR3 size: 14 residues. The V gene end was trimmed by 6 bases and the J gene end by 9 bases; junction bases not matched to a gene: 6. CDR3 coding DNA: TGTGCCAGTAGCCGGGACAGGGCTGGTTCACCCCTCCACTTT. This sequence encodes CASSRDRAGSPLHF.

This clone was counted between two and nine times. The chain combines TRBV4-1 with TRBJ2-7; TRBD1 agrees at 7 bases. J gave up 2 bases and V 3 bases, and 4 bases lay outside the gene matches. Per germline, CDR1 MGHRA and CDR2 YSYEKL. The CDR3 sequence is 14 residues long. The CDR3 DNA reads TGCGCCAGCAGCCAGACCGGGACAGCCTACGAGCAGTACTTC. Translated, it gives CASSQTGTAYEQYF.

The chain combines TRBV6-4 with TRBJ2-3; 10 bases fit TRBD2. The CDR3 spans 16 residues. V lost 0 bases to trimming and J lost 1 base; unmatched junction nucleotides: 1. Germline CDR1 is MRHNA and CDR2 is SNTAGT. The CDR3 region is CASSDSGTSGTDTQYF. The CDR3 bases are TGTGCCAGCAGTGACTCCGGGACTAGCGGCACAGATACGCAGTATTTT.

This clone was seen just once. The CDR3 protein is CASSIPSETQYF. CDR3 nucleotides: TGTGCCAGTAGTATTCCCTCAGAGACCCAGTACTTC. The chain recombines TRBV19 with TRBJ2-5; D is uncertain. Germline V gene sequence: CDR1 LNHDA, CDR2 SQIVND (reference sequence). Trimming removed 3 bases from V and 4 bases from J, with 6 bases in between. The CDR3 covers 12 residues.

The gene calls are TRBV7-2 and TRBJ1-4; TRBD1 aligns across 7 bases. CDR3 length: 16 amino acids. In germline, CDR1 is SGHTA, CDR2 FQGNSA. Trimming cost V 4 bases and J 1 base; bases outside gene matches: 6. The CDR3, as DNA: TGTGCCAGCAGCTCCACTACAGGGGAAACTAATGAAAAACTGTTTTTT. Translation gives CASSSTTGETNEKLFF.

This clone occurred a few times. The CDR3 loop reads CASRATGYSNQPQHF. CDR3 DNA: TGTGCCAGCAGGGCGACAGGTTATAGCAATCAGCCCCAGCATTTT. The chain combines TRBV6-1 with TRBJ1-5; TRBD1 might be the D (6 bases). Per germline, CDR1 MNHNS and CDR2 SASEGT. The V end lost 6 bases, the J end lost 0 bases, and 12 bases lay between the germline ends. This CDR3 has 15 amino acids.

The rearrangement links TRBV6-5 to TRBJ1-2; weak D call: TRBD1 (5 bases). The CDR3 covers 16 residues. In germline, CDR1 is MNHEY, CDR2 SVGAGI. V shed 2 bases and J shed 0 bases, with 13 bases lying between them. CDR3 coding DNA: TGTGCCAGCAGTTACACGGTTCAGGGTACTAACTATGGCTACACCTTC. It yields the protein CASSYTVQGTNYGYTF.